Listed below are T cell receptor beta chains from one sample, sequenced in a study of control samples from healthy donors and cancer patients. Assay used: immunoSEQ multiplex PCR; TCRdb lists only in-frame clones, some missing. Of about 54,000 clones in the sample, 95% to 97% are singletons; the top ten hold approximately 1.9%. Material for sequencing was blood. The receptor set was obtained from a woman aged 25 to 39 in good health. The CDR3 runs from the conserved cysteine through the conserved F or W. A D gene is named only where the DNA matches it firmly. Clone sizes are given selectively: once, few, many, or a class where the clone is expanded.

J,V,size,D,CDR3,DNA
TRBJ1-1,TRBV12-3/TRBV12-4,-,TRBD1,CASSQGTGTAFF,TGTGCCAGCAGCCAAGGGACAGGGACGGCTTTCTTT
TRBJ2-3,TRBV11-2,-,TRBD2,CASSPNIGLAGYTDTQYF,TGTGCCAGCAGCCCAAATATTGGACTAGCGGGGTATACAGATACGCAGTATTTT
TRBJ2-3,TRBV7-9,-,TRBD2,CASSLFRREVDTQYF,TGTGCCAGCAGCTTATTCCGGCGGGAGGTAGATACGCAGTATTTT
TRBJ2-3,TRBV7-3,once,TRBD2,CASSSGLAGGTDTQYF,TGTGCCAGCAGCTCGGGACTAGCGGGAGGGACCGATACGCAGTATTTT
TRBJ2-1,TRBV29-1,-,-,CSVEVNNEQFF,TGCAGCGTTGAAGTTAACAATGAGCAGTTCTTC
TRBJ1-1,TRBV6-5,-,-,CAGGPRGTEAFF,TGTGCCGGGGGGCCCCGGGGTACTGAAGCTTTCTTT
TRBJ1-5,TRBV30,-,TRBD1,CAWQGQDNQPQHF,TGTGCCTGGCAAGGACAGGACAATCAGCCCCAGCATTTT
TRBJ2-7,TRBV7-9,-,-,CASSSWAGSGEQYF,TGTGCCAGCAGCTCTTGGGCAGGGTCTGGCGAGCAGTACTTC
TRBJ1-2,TRBV27,-,-,CASSWTGGHGYTF,TGTGCCAGCAGTTGGACGGGGGGGCATGGCTACACCTTC
TRBJ1-5,TRBV20-1,-,-,CSASREGAGSQPQHF,TGCAGTGCTAGTAGGGAAGGGGCGGGCAGTCAGCCCCAGCATTTT
TRBJ2-5,TRBV29-1,-,-,CSVAGRLRQETQYF,TGCAGCGTTGCCGGCAGGCTGCGGCAAGAGACCCAGTACTTC
TRBJ2-5,TRBV28,-,-,CASSPRGGETQYF,TGTGCCAGCAGTCCCCGGGGAGGAGAGACCCAGTACTTC
TRBJ2-6,TRBV19,-,TRBD2,CASSGGLAGSSGANVLTF,TGTGCCAGTAGTGGGGGACTAGCGGGTAGCTCTGGGGCCAACGTCCTGACTTTC
TRBJ2-1,TRBV20-1,-,-,CSARPYNEQFF,TGCAGTGCTCGACCATACAATGAGCAGTTCTTC